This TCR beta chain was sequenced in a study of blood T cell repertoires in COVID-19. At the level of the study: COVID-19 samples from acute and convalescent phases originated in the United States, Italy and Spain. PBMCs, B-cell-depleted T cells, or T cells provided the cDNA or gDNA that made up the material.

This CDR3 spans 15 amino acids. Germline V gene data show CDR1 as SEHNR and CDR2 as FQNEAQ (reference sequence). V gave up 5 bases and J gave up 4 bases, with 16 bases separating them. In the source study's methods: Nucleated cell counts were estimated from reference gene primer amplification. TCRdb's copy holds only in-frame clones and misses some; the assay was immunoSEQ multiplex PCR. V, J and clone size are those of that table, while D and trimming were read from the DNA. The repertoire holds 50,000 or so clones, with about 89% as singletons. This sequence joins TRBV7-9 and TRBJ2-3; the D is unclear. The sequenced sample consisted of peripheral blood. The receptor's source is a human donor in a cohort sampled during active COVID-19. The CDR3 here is CASSPKVDTADTQYF. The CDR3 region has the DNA TGTGCCAGCAGCCCGAAGGTCGACACGGCAGATACGCAGTATTTT.